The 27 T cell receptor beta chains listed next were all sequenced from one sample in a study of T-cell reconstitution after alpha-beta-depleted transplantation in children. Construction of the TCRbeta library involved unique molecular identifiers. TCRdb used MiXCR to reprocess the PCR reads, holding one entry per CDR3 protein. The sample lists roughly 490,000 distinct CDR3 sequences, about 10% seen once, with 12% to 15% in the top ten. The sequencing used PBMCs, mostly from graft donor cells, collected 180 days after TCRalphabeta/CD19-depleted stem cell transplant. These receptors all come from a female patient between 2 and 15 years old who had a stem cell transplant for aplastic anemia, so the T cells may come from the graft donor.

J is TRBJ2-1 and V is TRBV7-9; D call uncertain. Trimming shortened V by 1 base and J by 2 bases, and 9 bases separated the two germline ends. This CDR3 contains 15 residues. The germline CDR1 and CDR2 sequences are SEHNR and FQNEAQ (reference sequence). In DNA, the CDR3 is TGTGCCAGCAGCTTAGGCAACATCCCCTACAATGAGCAGTTCTTC. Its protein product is CASSLGNIPYNEQFF.

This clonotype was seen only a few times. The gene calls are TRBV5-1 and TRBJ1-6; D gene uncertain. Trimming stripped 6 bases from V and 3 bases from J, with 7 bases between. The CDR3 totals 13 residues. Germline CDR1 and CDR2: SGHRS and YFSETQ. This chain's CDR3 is CASMSDYNSPLHF. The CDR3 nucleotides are TGCGCCAGCATGTCGGACTATAATTCACCCCTCCACTTT.

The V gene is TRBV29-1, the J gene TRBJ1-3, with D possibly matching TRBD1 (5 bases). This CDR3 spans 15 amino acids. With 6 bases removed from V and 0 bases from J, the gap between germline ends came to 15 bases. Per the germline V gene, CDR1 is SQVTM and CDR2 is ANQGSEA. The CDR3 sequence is CSVLIPTGSGNTIYF. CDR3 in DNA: TGCAGCGTCCTGATCCCTACAGGCTCTGGAAACACCATATATTTT. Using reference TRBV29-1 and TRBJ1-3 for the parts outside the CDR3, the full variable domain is SAVISQKPSRDICQRGTSLTIQCQVDSQVTMMFWYRQQPGQSLTLIATANQGSEATYESGFVIDKFPISRPNLTFSTLTVSNMSPEDSSIYLCSVLIPTGSGNTIYFGEGSWLTVV.

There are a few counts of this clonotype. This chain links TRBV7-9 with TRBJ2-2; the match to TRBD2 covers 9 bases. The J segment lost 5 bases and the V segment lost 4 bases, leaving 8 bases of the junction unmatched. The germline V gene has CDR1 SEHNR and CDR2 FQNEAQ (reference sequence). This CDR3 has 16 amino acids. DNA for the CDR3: TGTGCCAGCAGCTCAGCTAGCGGGATAAGTACCGGGGAGCTGTTTTTT. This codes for CASSSASGISTGELFF. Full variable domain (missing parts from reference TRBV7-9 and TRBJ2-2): DTGVSQNPRHKITKRGQNVTFRCDPISEHNRLYWYRQTLGQGPEFLTYFQNEAQLEKSRLLSDRFSAERPKGSFSTLEIQRTEQGDSAMYLCASSSASGISTGELFFGEGSRLTVL.

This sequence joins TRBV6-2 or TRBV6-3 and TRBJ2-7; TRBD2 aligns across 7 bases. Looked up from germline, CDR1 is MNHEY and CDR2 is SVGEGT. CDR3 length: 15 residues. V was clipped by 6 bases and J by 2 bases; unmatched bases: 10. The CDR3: CASSGLAEAPYEQYV. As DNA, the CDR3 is TGTGCCAGCAGCGGCCTAGCGGAAGCACCCTACGAGCAGTACGTC.

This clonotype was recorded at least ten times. The CDR3 reads CASSYALGSTGKRTDTQYF. Here the CDR3 DNA reads TGTGCCAGCAGTTACGCCCTGGGCTCGACAGGGAAGAGAACAGATACGCAGTATTTT. This rearrangement joins TRBV6-5 to TRBJ2-3; 7 nucleotides line up with TRBD1. The V gene end was trimmed by 2 bases and the J gene end by 3 bases; junction bases not matched to a gene: 17. Germline assignment: CDR1 MNHEY and CDR2 SVGAGI. This CDR3 spans 19 amino acids.

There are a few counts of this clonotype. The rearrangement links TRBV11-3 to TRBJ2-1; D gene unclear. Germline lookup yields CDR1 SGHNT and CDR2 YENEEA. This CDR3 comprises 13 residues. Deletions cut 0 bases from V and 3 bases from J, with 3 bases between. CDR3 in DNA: TGTGCCAGCAGCTTAGAATTCTACAATGAGCAGTTCTTC. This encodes CASSLEFYNEQFF. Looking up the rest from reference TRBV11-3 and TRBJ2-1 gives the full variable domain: EAGVVQSPRYKIIEKKQPVAFWCNPISGHNTLYWYLQNLGQGPELLIRYENEEAVDDSQLPKDRFSAERLKGVDSTLKIQPAELGDSAVYLCASSLEFYNEQFFGPGTRLTVL.

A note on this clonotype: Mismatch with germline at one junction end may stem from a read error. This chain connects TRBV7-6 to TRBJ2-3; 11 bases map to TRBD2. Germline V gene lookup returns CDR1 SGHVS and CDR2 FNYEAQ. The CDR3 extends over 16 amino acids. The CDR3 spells CGSSPRLAGYSDTQYF. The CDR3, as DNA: TGTGGCAGCAGCCCCAGACTAGCGGGGTACTCAGATACGCAGTATTTT.

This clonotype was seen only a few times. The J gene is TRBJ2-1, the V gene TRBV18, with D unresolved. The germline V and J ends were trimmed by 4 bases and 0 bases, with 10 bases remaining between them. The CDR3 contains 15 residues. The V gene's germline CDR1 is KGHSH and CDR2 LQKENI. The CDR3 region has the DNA TGTGCCAGCTCACGGCGGACCATCTCCTACAATGAGCAGTTCTTC. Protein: CASSRRTISYNEQFF.

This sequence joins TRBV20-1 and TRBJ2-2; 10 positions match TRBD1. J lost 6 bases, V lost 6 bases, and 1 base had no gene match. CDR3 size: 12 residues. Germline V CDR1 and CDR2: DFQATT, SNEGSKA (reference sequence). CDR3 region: CSAGQGAGELFF. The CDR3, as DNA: TGCAGTGCAGGACAGGGGGCCGGGGAGCTGTTTTTT.

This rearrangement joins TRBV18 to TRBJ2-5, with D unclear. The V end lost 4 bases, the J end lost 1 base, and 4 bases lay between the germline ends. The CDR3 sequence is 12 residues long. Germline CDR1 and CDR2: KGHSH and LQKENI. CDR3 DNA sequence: TGTGCCAGCTCACTCCCCCAAGAGACCCAGTACTTC. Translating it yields CASSLPQETQYF.

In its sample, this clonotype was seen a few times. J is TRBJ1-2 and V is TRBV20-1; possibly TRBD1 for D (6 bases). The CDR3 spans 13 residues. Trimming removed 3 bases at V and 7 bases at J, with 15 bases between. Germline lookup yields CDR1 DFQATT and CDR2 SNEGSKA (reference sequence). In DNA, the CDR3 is TGCAGTGCTAGTCTCCCAGGGGAGGGTGGCTACACCTTC. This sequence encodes CSASLPGEGGYTF.

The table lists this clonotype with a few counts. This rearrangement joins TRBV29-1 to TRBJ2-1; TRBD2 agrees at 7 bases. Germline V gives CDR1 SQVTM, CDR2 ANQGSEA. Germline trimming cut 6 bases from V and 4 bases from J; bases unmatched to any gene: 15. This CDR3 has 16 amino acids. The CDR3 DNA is TGCAGCGTCGAAACACTAGCGAAGTCGAGATACAATGAGCAGTTCTTC. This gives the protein CSVETLAKSRYNEQFF.

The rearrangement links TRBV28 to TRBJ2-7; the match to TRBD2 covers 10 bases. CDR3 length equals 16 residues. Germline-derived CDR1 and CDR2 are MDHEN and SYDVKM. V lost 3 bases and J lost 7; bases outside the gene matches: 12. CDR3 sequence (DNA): TGTGCCAGCAGTTTGTCCGGACTAGCGGAGGGTTGGGAGCAGTACTTC. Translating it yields CASSLSGLAEGWEQYF.

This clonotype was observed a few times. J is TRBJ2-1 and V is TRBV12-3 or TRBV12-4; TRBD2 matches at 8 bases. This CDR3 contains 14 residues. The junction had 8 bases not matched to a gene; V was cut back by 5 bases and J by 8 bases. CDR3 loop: CASSLWTSMDEQFF. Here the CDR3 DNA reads TGTGCCAGCAGTCTCTGGACTAGCATGGATGAGCAGTTCTTC.

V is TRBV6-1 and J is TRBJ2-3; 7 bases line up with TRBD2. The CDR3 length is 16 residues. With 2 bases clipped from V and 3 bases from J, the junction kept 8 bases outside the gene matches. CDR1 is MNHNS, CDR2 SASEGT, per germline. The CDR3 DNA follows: TGTGCCAGCAGTGAAAATGGCGGGGGACGAACAGATACGCAGTATTTT. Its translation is CASSENGGGRTDTQYF.

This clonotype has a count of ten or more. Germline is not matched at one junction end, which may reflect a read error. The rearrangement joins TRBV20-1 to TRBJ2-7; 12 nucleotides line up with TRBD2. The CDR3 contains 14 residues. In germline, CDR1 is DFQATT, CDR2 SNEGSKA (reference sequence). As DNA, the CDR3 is TGCAGTGCTAGAGACCCGGGACTAGCGGGTCCCAAGGGGTTC. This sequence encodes CSARDPGLAGPKGF.

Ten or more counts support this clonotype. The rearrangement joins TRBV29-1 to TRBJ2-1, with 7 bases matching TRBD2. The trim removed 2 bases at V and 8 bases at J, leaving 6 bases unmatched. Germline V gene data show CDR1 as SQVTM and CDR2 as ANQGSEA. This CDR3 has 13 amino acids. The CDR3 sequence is CSVEKGLPYEQFF. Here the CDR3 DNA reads TGCAGCGTTGAAAAGGGACTACCCTATGAGCAGTTCTTC.

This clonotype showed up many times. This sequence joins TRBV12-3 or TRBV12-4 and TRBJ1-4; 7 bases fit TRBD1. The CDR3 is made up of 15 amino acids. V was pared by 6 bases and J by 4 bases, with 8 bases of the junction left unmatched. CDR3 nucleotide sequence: TGTGCCAGCAGCCTGACAGGGTCGGGTAATGAAAAACTGTTTTTT. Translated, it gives CASSLTGSGNEKLFF.

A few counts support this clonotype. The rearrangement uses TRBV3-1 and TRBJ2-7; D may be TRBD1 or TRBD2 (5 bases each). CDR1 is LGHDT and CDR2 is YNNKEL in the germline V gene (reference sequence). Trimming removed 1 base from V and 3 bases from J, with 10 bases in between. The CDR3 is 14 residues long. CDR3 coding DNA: TGTGCCAGCAGCCAAGGGGGACGAGACTACGAGCAGTACTTC. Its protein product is CASSQGGRDYEQYF.

The CDR3 region has the DNA TGTGCCAGCAGCACAGATCGTACTAGCGGGAGGAACGAGCAGTACGTC. It translates to CASSTDRTSGRNEQYV. The chain links TRBV21-1 to TRBJ2-7; TRBD2, the D gene given by the table, was not confirmed from the DNA. TRBV21-1 is classified as a pseudogene. The CDR3 spans 16 residues.

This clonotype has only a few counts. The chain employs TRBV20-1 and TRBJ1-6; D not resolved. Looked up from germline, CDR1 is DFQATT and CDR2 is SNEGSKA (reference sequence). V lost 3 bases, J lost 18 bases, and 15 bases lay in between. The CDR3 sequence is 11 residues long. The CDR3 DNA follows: TGCAGTGCTAGTTTGGGTGACCTTTCCCACTTT. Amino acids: CSASLGDLSHF.

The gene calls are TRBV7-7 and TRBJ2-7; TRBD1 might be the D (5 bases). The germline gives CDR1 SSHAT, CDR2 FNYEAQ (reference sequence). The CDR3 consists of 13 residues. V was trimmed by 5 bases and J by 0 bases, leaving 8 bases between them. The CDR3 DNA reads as TGTGCCAGCAGCGACAGCCTCTCCTACGAGCAGTACGTC. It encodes CASSDSLSYEQYV.

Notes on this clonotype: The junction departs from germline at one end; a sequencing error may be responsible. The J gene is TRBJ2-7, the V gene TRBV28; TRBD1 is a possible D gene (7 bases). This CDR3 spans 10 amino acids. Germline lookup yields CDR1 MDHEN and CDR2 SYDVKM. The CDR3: CASSSGGTIF. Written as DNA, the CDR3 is TGTGCCAGCAGCTCAGGGGGGACAATCTTC.

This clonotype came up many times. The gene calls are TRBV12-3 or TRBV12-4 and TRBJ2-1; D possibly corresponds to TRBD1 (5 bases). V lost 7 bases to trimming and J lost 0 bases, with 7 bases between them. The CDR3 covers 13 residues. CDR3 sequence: CASIGVSYNEQFF. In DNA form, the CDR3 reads TGTGCCAGCATAGGGGTCTCCTACAATGAGCAGTTCTTC.

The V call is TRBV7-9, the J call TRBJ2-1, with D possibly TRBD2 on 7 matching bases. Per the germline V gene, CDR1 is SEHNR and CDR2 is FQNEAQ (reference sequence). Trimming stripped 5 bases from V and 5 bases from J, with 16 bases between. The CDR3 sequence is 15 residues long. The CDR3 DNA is TGTGCCAGCAGCGAGGGGGGGTTATGGGACAATGAGCAGTTCTTC. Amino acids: CASSEGGLWDNEQFF.

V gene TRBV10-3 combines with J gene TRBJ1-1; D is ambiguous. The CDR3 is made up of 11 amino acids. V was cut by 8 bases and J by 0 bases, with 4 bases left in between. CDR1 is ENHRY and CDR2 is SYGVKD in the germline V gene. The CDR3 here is CAIGLNTEAFF. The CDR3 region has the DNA TGTGCCATCGGTTTGAACACTGAAGCTTTCTTT.